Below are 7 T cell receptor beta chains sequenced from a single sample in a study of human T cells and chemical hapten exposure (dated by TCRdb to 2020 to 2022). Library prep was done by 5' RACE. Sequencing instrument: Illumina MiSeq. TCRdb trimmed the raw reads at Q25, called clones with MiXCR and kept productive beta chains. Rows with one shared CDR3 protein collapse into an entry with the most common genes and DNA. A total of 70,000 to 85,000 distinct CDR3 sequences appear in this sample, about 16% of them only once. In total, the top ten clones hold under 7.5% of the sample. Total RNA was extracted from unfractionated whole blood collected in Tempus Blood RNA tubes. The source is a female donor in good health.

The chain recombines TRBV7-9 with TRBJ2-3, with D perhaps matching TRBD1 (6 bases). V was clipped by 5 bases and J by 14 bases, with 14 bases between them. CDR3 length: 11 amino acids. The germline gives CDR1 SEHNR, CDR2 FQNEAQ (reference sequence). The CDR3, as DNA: TGTGCCAGCAGCCTCCGGGACATTTCGTATTTT. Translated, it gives CASSLRDISYF.

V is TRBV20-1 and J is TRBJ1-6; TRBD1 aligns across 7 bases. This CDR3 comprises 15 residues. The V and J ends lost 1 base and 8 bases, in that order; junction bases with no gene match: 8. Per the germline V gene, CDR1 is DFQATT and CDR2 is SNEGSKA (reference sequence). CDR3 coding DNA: TGCAGTGCTAGAGGCAGAGGGGGCGCGGATTCACCCCTCCACTTT. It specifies CSARGRGGADSPLHF.

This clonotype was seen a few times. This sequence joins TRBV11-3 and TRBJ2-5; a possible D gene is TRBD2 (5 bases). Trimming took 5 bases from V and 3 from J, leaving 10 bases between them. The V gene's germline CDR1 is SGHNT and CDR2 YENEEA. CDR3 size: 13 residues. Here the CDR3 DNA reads TGTGCCAGCAGCCGGAACGGGGAAGAGACCCAGTACTTC. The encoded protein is CASSRNGEETQYF.

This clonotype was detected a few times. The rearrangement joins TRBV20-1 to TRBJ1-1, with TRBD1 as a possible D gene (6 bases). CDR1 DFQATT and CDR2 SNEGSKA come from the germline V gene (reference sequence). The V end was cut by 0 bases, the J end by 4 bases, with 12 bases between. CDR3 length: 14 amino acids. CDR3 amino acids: CSARDYRDGTEAFF. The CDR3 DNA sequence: TGCAGTGCTAGAGATTACAGGGACGGCACTGAAGCTTTCTTT.

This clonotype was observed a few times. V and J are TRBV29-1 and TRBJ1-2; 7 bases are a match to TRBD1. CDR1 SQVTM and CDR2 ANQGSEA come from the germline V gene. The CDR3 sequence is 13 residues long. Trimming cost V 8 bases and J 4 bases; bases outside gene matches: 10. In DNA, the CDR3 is TGCAGCTTCCACAGGGGCGACGGCTATGGCTACACCTTC. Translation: CSFHRGDGYGYTF.

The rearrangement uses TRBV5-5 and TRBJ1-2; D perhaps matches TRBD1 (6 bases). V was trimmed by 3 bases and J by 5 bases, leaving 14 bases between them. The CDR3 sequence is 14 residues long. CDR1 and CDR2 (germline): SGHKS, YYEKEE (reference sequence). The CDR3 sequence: CASSSGTQQYGYTF. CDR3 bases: TGTGCCAGCAGCTCTGGGACACAGCAATATGGCTACACCTTC.

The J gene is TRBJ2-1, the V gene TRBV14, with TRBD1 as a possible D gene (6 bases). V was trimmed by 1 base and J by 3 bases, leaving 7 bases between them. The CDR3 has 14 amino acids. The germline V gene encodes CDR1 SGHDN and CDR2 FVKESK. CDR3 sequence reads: CASSQGQDYNEQFF. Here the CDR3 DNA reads TGTGCCAGCAGCCAAGGACAGGACTACAATGAGCAGTTCTTC.